One sample yielded the 17 T cell receptor beta chains listed below, sequenced in a study of blood T cell repertoires in COVID-19. Sequencing used immunoSEQ multiplex PCR; TCRdb keeps in-frame clones, though not all of them. Of roughly 260,000 clones listed, around 87% are singletons. The sample consisted of peripheral blood. Source of these receptors: a woman in her 50s with acute or convalescent COVID-19.

V usage is TRBV25-1 and J usage is TRBJ1-2, with TRBD1 as a possible D gene (5 bases). The germline V and J ends were trimmed by 5 bases and 0 bases, with 10 bases remaining between them. The germline gives CDR1 MGHDK, CDR2 SYGVNS. The CDR3 extends over 14 amino acids. CDR3 in DNA: TGTGCCAGCAGTATGGGGGAGGCTAACTATGGCTACACCTTC. Protein: CASSMGEANYGYTF.

The chain carries TRBV7-3 and TRBJ1-1; D not certain. V lost 7 bases and J 0 bases, leaving 9 bases between the germline ends. The CDR3 extends over 13 amino acids. Germline CDR1 reads SGHTA; CDR2 reads FQGTGA. The CDR3 loop reads CASKRGMNTEAFF. CDR3 in DNA: TGTGCCAGCAAGCGGGGTATGAACACTGAAGCTTTCTTT.

This clone turned up a few times. CDR3 amino acids: CASSPSGYNYEQYF. The CDR3 bases are TGTGCCAGCAGCCCTTCGGGATACAACTACGAGCAGTACTTC. The rearrangement links TRBV11-2 to TRBJ2-7, with D possibly matching TRBD2 (5 bases). Trimming took 5 bases from V and 3 from J, leaving 14 bases between them. The CDR3 extends over 14 amino acids. Germline V gene sequence: CDR1 SGHAT, CDR2 FQNNGV.

The rearrangement links TRBV7-2 to TRBJ1-6; TRBD1 aligns across 7 bases. V was pared by 5 bases and J by 7 bases, with 11 bases of the junction left unmatched. The germline CDR1 and CDR2 sequences are SGHTA and FQGNSA. The CDR3 loop spans 16 amino acids. CDR3 sequence: CASSPRGQSPNSPLHF. CDR3 nucleotides: TGTGCCAGCAGCCCACGGGGACAGTCGCCCAATTCACCCCTCCACTTT.

The rearrangement uses TRBV5-1 and TRBJ2-1; TRBD2 matches at 8 bases. Germline V gene sequence: CDR1 SGHRS, CDR2 YFSETQ. With 4 bases clipped from V and 3 bases from J, the junction kept 3 bases outside the gene matches. The CDR3 spans 14 residues. DNA for the CDR3: TGCGCCAGCAGCCCCGGGACTAGCTACAATGAGCAGTTCTTC. This encodes CASSPGTSYNEQFF.

This clone was observed a handful of times. The chain is built from TRBV5-1 and TRBJ2-2, with D unclear. The CDR3 consists of 13 residues. The V gene lost 4 bases and the J gene lost 3 bases, with 7 bases spanning the gap. CDR1 and CDR2 (germline): SGHRS, YFSETQ. The CDR3 region has the DNA TGCGCCAGCAGCCAGGTGGACACCGGGGAGCTGTTTTTT. Its protein product is CASSQVDTGELFF.

Points on this clone: Other DNA sequences from this sample encode an identical CDR3 as well. The V and J genes are TRBV28 and TRBJ1-2; D gene unclear. V lost 6 bases and J lost 3, with 8 bases in between. The CDR3 is 12 residues long. Germline V lookup: CDR1 MDHEN, CDR2 SYDVKM. The chain's CDR3 is CASSPGDYGYTF. CDR3 bases: TGTGCCAGCAGCCCCGGGGACTATGGCTACACCTTC.

The chain recombines TRBV11-3 with TRBJ1-6, with D unresolved. The V gene lost 3 bases and the J gene lost 5 bases, with 5 bases spanning the gap. Germline-derived CDR1 and CDR2 are SGHNT and YENEEA. This CDR3 is 13 amino acids long. CDR3 amino acids: CASSLADNSPLHF. CDR3 coding DNA: TGTGCCAGCAGCTTGGCAGATAATTCACCCCTCCACTTT. Full variable domain (remainder filled in from reference TRBV11-3 and TRBJ1-6): EAGVVQSPRYKIIEKKQPVAFWCNPISGHNTLYWYLQNLGQGPELLIRYENEEAVDDSQLPKDRFSAERLKGVDSTLKIQPAELGDSAVYLCASSLADNSPLHFGNGTRLTVT.

This chain connects TRBV7-9 to TRBJ1-2, with a possible D match to TRBD1 (5 bases). CDR3 size: 13 residues. Germline CDR1 SEHNR, CDR2 FQNEAQ (reference sequence). V was cut by 5 bases and J by 4 bases, with 11 bases left in between. CDR3 DNA sequence: TGTGCCAGCAGCGTACAGGATTCCTATGGCTACACCTTC. Translation: CASSVQDSYGYTF. The variable domain in full, with the rest retrieved from reference TRBV7-9 and TRBJ1-2, is DTGVSQNPRHKITKRGQNVTFRCDPISEHNRLYWYRQTLGQGPEFLTYFQNEAQLEKSRLLSDRFSAERPKGSFSTLEIQRTEQGDSAMYLCASSVQDSYGYTFGSGTRLTVV.

This rearrangement joins TRBV21-1 to TRBJ1-1; whether TRBD1, the table's D call, matches the DNA was not checked. TRBV21-1 has pseudogene status. This CDR3 has 12 residues. The chain's CDR3 is CASRTGGTEAFF. The DNA for the CDR3 is TGTGCCAGCAGGACAGGGGGGACTGAAGCTTTCTTT.

The V gene is TRBV3-1 (or the pseudogene TRBV3-2), the J gene TRBJ2-5, with a weak D call TRBD1 (6 bases). The V gene's germline CDR1 is LGHDT and CDR2 YNNKEL (reference sequence). V was trimmed by 2 bases and J by 5 bases, leaving 12 bases between them. This CDR3 contains 14 residues. The CDR3 is CASSQTGSGETQYF. CDR3 bases: TGTGCCAGCAGCCAAACAGGGTCAGGGGAGACCCAGTACTTC.

V gene TRBV5-1 combines with J gene TRBJ1-2; the match to TRBD1 covers 8 bases. Losses at the gene ends were 0 bases for V and 4 bases for J; bases not matched to a gene: 5. The germline gives CDR1 SGHRS, CDR2 YFSETQ. The CDR3 is 15 amino acids. The CDR3 DNA is TGCGCCAGCAGCTTGGGACAGGGGTTCGGCTATGGCTACACCTTC. This codes for CASSLGQGFGYGYTF. The full variable domain, its missing parts supplied by reference TRBV5-1 and TRBJ1-2, is KAGVTQTPRYLIKTRGQQVTLSCSPISGHRSVSWYQQTPGQGLQFLFEYFSETQRNKGNFPGRFSGRQFSNSRSEMNVSTLELGDSALYLCASSLGQGFGYGYTFGSGTRLTVV.

The rearrangement joins TRBV6-2 or TRBV6-3 to TRBJ2-4, with TRBD2 identical over 7 bases. The CDR3 consists of 15 residues. Germline V gene lookup returns CDR1 MNHEY and CDR2 SVGEGT. Losses at the gene ends were 6 bases for V and 4 bases for J; bases not matched to a gene: 9. In nucleotides, the CDR3 is TGTGCCAGCAGCCAAACCGGGACTAATAAAAACATTCAGTACTTC. It yields the protein CASSQTGTNKNIQYF.

The chain is built from TRBV5-1 and TRBJ1-5; 9 nucleotides align to TRBD1. CDR1 SGHRS and CDR2 YFSETQ come from the germline V gene. The CDR3 runs 15 residues. V dropped 4 bases and J dropped 7; count of bases not matched to a gene: 9. The CDR3 region has the DNA TGCGCCAGCAGCCCCCTAACAGGGGGCCAACAGCCCCAGCATTTT. The encoded protein is CASSPLTGGQQPQHF.

The J gene is TRBJ1-6, the V gene TRBV7-9, with D unclear. Germline CDR1 SEHNR, CDR2 FQNEAQ (reference sequence). The CDR3 is 12 residues long. Trimming pared 4 bases from V and 7 bases from J, leaving 5 bases between. The CDR3 coding sequence is TGTGCCAGCAGCTCGGGGAATTCACCCCTCCACTTT. It codes for CASSSGNSPLHF. Full variable domain (rest looked up from reference TRBV7-9 and TRBJ1-6): DTGVSQNPRHKITKRGQNVTFRCDPISEHNRLYWYRQTLGQGPEFLTYFQNEAQLEKSRLLSDRFSAERPKGSFSTLEIQRTEQGDSAMYLCASSSGNSPLHFGNGTRLTVT.

The chain links TRBV7-9 to TRBJ1-6; TRBD1 might be the D (5 bases). The V end was cut by 5 bases, the J end by 13 bases, with 24 bases between. The CDR3 contains 16 residues. The germline gives CDR1 SEHNR, CDR2 FQNEAQ (reference sequence). The CDR3 sequence: CASSPRTFSPPIPLHF. As DNA, the CDR3 is TGTGCCAGCAGCCCGCGGACATTTTCACCCCCAATCCCCCTCCACTTT.

This chain joins TRBV5-1 and TRBJ2-5, with TRBD2 matching over 7 bases. Germline V gene data show CDR1 as SGHRS and CDR2 as YFSETQ. Trimming cost V 3 bases and J 1 base; bases outside gene matches: 9. This CDR3 has 16 residues. This chain's CDR3 is CASSSTSARSQETQYF. The CDR3 region has the DNA TGCGCCAGCAGCTCCACTAGCGCTCGCAGCCAAGAGACCCAGTACTTC.